This T cell receptor beta chain was retrieved from a study of early T cells in non-severe SARS-CoV-2 infection. This clonotype was counted ten times or more. Individual cDNA molecules received unique molecular identifiers during library preparation. TCRdb analysed the 5' RACE reads with MiXCR anew, one entry per CDR3 protein. Among more than 45,000 distinct CDR3 sequences, about 6% were seen once, and the ten largest hold 6% to 8.5%. This CDR3 spans 13 amino acids. Trimming removed 3 bases at V and 5 bases at J, with 10 bases between. This specimen consisted of whole blood, obtained at baseline. J is TRBJ2-5 and V is TRBV12-3 or TRBV12-4; D is ambiguous. This receptor was obtained from an adult who was a healthcare worker with PCR-confirmed SARS-CoV-2 infection or an uninfected control (not recorded which). CDR3 protein: CASSFNVGETQYF. The CDR3 DNA follows: TGTGCCAGCAGTTTTAATGTGGGGGAGACCCAGTACTTC.